This note documents a single T cell receptor beta chain sequence. These data originate in a study of blood T cell repertoires in COVID-19. About the study: The samples span acute and convalescent COVID-19 from the United States, Italy and Spain.

The CDR3 covers 15 residues. The germline V and J ends were trimmed by 7 bases and 0 bases, with 15 bases remaining between them. CDR1 is MNHNY, CDR2 SVGAGI, per germline (reference sequence). As processed by the authors: Cell counts per sample came from amplifying reference gene primers. Sequenced by immunoSEQ multiplex PCR; TCRdb stores in-frame clones only, minus some. Clone size and V and J calls were adopted from that table, with D and trimming inferred from the DNA. The table records 52,000 or so clones, roughly 79% of them present only once. The receptor was derived from a human donor in a cohort sampled during active COVID-19. The sequencing sample was made of peripheral blood. This chain links TRBV6-6 with TRBJ1-2, with a possible D match to TRBD1 (6 bases). DNA for the CDR3: TGTGCCAGCACCCAAGGGGGGGGACCTAACTATGGCTACACCTTC. Translating gives CASTQGGGPNYGYTF.